This T cell receptor (beta chain) was recorded in a study of T-cell reconstitution after alpha-beta-depleted transplantation in children (dated by TCRdb to about 2016). With regard to the full study: Using TCR repertoire profiling, the study quantitatively followed how T-cell immune reconstitution unfolded in children after TCRalphabeta/CD19-depleted allogeneic hematopoietic cell transplantation. General conclusions and limits of the study: About two months after transplant, the apparently early recovery of alphabetaT-cell counts reportedly depended on just several hundred clones that had expanded rapidly and came from non-depleted graft cells. Over subsequent months, a decline in hyperexpanded clone frequencies was noted, and after one year, T-cell counts and TCRbeta diversity were mostly ascribed to newly produced T cells. In some patients, the high TCRbeta diversity seen at day 60 was put down to recipient T cells and intrathymic progenitors that had survived conditioning.

The germline V gene yields SGHRS for CDR1 and YFSETQ for CDR2. The CDR3 sequence holds 15 residues, the cysteine and phenylalanine included. Only the CDR3 region is kept as DNA, spanning 45 bases read in frame from base 1. V is shortened by 4 bases, J by 0 bases, and the region joining them spans 11 bases. The sample's treatment or condition label, decoded: allogeneic hematopoietic cell transplantation with graft depleted of TCRalphabeta T cells and CD19 B cells. TCRalphabeta/CD19-depleted allogeneic hematopoietic cell grafts were given to the transplant recipients, all of whom were children. To prepare the library, PCR was applied. Sequencing took place on an Illumina HiSeq 2500. TCR library preparation used molecular barcoding, with unique molecular identifiers applied to normalize quantification of the TCRbeta repertoire. Using fastp trimming at Q25 and MiXCR clonotype assembly, TCRdb reanalyzed the public sequencing data and kept in-frame beta chains. CDR3 protein duplicates are merged, each entry listing the most common genes and DNA. The sample table lists 670,000 or so distinct CDR3 sequences, about 12% of them with a count of one. The leading ten clones occupy 0.75% to 0.85% of the sample.

The sample holds many counts of this clonotype. Its antigen specificity is not known. No much larger clone exists at a distance of one base, and base qualities are not known. This TCR came from a girl aged 2 to 10 with congenital amegakaryocytic thrombocytopenia, due to receive a stem cell transplant. Sequenced here: PBMCs, sampled before TCRalphabeta/CD19-depleted stem cell transplant. The V and J genes are TRBV5-1 and TRBJ2-1, with an unclear D gene assignment. Here the CDR3 is given as CASSKDVSSYNEQFF. The nucleotides are TGCGCCAGCAGCAAGGACGTGAGCTCCTACAATGAGCAGTTCTTC.